This entry lists 2 T cell receptor beta chains sequenced from one sample in a study of blood T cells in healthy people across ages. Alongside a J-beta primer mix, a sample-barcoded 5' primer served in a second PCR lasting 7 to 11 cycles. TCRdb ran MiXCR on the 5' RACE reads and lists one entry per CDR3 protein. The sample lists 1.5 million to 2 million distinct CDR3 sequences, more than 35% seen once, with roughly 23% in the top ten. The sample taken for sequencing was blood. The source of these receptors is a human donor in good health.

The chain links TRBV12-3 or TRBV12-4 to TRBJ2-1; D is unresolved. The CDR3 is 13 amino acids. The V end lost 2 bases, the J end lost 13 bases, and 15 bases lay between the germline ends. CDR3 in DNA: TGTGCCAGCAGTTTATCAACCAACCTGATACAGTTCTTC. Encoded protein: CASSLSTNLIQFF.

This clonotype was counted a few times. V gene TRBV13 combines with J gene TRBJ2-1; 9 bases fit TRBD2. CDR1 and CDR2 (germline): PRHDT, FYEKMQ (reference sequence). This CDR3 region has 17 residues. V was pared by 0 bases and J by 3 bases, with 6 bases of the junction left unmatched. The CDR3: CASSLGWASGDYNEQFF. CDR3 sequence (DNA): TGTGCCAGCAGCTTAGGCTGGGCTAGCGGGGACTACAATGAGCAGTTCTTC. Looking up the rest from reference TRBV13 and TRBJ2-1 gives the full variable domain: AAGVIQSPRHLIKEKRETATLKCYPIPRHDTVYWYQQGPGQDPQFLISFYEKMQSDKGSIPDRFSAQQFSDYHSELNMSSLELGDSALYFCASSLGWASGDYNEQFFGPGTRLTVL.